This T cell receptor (beta chain) was observed in a study of metastatic and nonmetastatic thyroid tumors. Study-wide context: The study looked at repertoires side by side in blood and in tumor or nodule tissue from malignant and benign thyroid patients.

General study results and limits: When malignant thyroid tumors were compared with benign nodules, TCR beta diversity was reportedly significantly higher in the malignant tumors. This held in both blood and tumor samples.

No treatment of any kind had been given to any patient before thyroid surgery. The CDR3 sequence is 14 residues long. Trimming removed 2 bases at V and 5 bases at J, with 12 bases between. From germline, CDR1 is LGHNA and CDR2 YNFKEQ. TCRdb re-analyzed the PCR reads using MiXCR. Of tens of thousands of clones listed, 15% are singletons. This clone showed up just a few times. Its antigen is currently unknown. The material sequenced was blood. The sequence came from a female donor with papillary thyroid cancer or a benign thyroid nodule (not recorded which). Some clones in this sample may be carry-over from other donors' samples. V usage is TRBV4-2 and J usage is TRBJ2-5; D uncertain. CDR3 protein: CASSQNRVGETQYF. In DNA, the CDR3 is TGTGCCAGCAGCCAAAACCGGGTGGGGGAGACCCAGTACTTC.